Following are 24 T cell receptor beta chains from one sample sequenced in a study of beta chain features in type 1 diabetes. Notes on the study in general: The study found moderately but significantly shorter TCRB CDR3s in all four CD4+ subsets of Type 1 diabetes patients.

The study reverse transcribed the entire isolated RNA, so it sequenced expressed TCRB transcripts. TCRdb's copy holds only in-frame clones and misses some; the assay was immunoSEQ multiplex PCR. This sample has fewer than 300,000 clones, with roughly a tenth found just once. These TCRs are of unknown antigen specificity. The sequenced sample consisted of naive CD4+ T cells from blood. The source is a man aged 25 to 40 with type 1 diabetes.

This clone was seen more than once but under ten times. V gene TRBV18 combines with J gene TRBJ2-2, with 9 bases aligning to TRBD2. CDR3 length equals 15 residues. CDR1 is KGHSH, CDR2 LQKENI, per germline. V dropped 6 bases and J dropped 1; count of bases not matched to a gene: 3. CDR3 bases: TGTGCCAGCTCGCGACTAGCGGTGAACACCGGGGAGCTGTTTTTT. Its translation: CASSRLAVNTGELFF.

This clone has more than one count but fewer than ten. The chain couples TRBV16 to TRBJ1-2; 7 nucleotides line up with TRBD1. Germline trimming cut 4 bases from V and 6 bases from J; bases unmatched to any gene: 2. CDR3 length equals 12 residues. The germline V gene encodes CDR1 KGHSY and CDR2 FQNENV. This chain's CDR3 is CASSPTGNGYTF. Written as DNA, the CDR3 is TGTGCCAGCAGCCCGACAGGGAATGGCTACACCTTC. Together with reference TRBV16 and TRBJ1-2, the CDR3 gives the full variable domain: GEEVAQTPKHLVRGEGQKAKLYCAPIKGHSYVFWYQQVLKNEFKFLISFQNENVFDETGMPKERFSAKCLPNSPCSLEIQATKLEDSAVYFCASSPTGNGYTFGSGTRLTVV.

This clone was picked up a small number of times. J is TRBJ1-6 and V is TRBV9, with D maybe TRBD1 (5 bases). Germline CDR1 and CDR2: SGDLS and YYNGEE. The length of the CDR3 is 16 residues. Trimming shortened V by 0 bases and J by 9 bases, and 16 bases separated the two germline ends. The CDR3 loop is CASSVGGRVDGSPLHF. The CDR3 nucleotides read TGTGCCAGCAGCGTAGGTGGCAGGGTCGACGGTTCACCCCTCCACTTT.

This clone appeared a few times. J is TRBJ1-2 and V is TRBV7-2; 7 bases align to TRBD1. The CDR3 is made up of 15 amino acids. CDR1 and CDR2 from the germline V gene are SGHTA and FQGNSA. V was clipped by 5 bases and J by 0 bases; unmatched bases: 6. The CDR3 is CASSTGTEANYGYTF. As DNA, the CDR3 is TGTGCCAGCAGCACCGGGACAGAAGCTAACTATGGCTACACCTTC.

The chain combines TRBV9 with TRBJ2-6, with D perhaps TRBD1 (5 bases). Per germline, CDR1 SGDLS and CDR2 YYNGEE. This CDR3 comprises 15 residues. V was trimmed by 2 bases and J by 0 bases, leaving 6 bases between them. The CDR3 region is CASSVQGSGANVLTF. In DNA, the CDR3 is TGTGCCAGCAGCGTTCAGGGCTCTGGGGCCAACGTCCTGACTTTC. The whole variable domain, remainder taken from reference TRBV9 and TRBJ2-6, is DSGVTQTPKHLITATGQRVTLRCSPRSGDLSVYWYQQSLDQGLQFLIQYYNGEERAKGNILERFSAQQFPDLHSELNLSSLELGDSALYFCASSVQGSGANVLTFGAGSRLTVL.

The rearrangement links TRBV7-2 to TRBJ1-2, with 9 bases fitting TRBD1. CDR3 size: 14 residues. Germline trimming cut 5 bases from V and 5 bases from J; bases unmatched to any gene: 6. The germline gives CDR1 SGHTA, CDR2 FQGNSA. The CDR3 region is CASSRQGGLYGYTF. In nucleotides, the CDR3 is TGTGCCAGCAGCCGACAGGGGGGACTTTATGGCTACACCTTC.

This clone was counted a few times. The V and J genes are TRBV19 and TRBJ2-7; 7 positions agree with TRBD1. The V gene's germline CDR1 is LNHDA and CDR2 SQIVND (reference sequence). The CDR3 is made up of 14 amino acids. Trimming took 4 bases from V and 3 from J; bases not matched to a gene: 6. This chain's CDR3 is CASSTGTAVYEQYF. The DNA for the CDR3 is TGTGCCAGTAGTACCGGGACAGCAGTCTACGAGCAGTACTTC. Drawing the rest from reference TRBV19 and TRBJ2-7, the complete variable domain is DGGITQSPKYLFRKEGQNVTLSCEQNLNHDAMYWYRQDPGQGLRLIYYSQIVNDFQKGDIAEGYSVSREKKESFPLTVTSAQKNPTAFYLCASSTGTAVYEQYFGPGTRLTVT.

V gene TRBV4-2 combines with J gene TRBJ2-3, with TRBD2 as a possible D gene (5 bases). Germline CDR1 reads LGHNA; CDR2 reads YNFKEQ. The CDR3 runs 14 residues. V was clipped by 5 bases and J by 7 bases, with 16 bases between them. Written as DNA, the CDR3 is TGTGCCAGCAGCTCTGGGAGTGCTCTTCATACGCAGTATTTT. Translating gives CASSSGSALHTQYF.

The CDR3 loop is CASSAFSSRTINEQFF. For the CDR3, the DNA is TGTGCCAGCAGTGCCTTCTCTAGCCGCACGATCAATGAGCAGTTCTTC. This chain uses TRBV2 with TRBJ2-1, with a tentative D call TRBD2 (5 bases). The CDR3 runs to 16 residues. V lost 4 bases and J 6 bases, leaving 19 bases between the germline ends. Germline V gives CDR1 SNHLY, CDR2 FYNNEI.

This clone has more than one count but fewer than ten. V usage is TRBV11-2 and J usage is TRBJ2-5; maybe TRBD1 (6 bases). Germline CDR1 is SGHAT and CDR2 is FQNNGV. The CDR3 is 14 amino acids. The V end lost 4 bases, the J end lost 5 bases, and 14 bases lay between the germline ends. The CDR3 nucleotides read TGTGCCAGCAGCTCGGGCCTTAGGGGGGAGACCCAGTACTTC. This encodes CASSSGLRGETQYF. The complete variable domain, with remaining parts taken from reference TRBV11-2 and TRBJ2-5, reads EAGVAQSPRYKIIEKRQSVAFWCNPISGHATLYWYQQILGQGPKLLIQFQNNGVVDDSQLPKDRFSAERLKGVDSTLKIQPAKLEDSAVYLCASSSGLRGETQYFGPGTRLLVL.

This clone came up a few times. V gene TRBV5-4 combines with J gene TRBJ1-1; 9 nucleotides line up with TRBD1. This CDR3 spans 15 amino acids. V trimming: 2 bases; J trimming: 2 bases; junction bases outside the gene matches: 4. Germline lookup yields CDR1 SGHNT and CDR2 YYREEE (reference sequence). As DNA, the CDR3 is TGTGCCAGCAGCTTAGCGGACAGGGGAAACACTGAAGCTTTCTTT. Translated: CASSLADRGNTEAFF.

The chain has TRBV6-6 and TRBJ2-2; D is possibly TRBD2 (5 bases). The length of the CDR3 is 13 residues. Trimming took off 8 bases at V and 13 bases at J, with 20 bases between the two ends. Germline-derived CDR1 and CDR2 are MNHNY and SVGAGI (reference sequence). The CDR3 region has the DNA TGTGCCAGCGGTCGCGGAGCCCAAGGGAGGCTGTTTTTT. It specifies CASGRGAQGRLFF.

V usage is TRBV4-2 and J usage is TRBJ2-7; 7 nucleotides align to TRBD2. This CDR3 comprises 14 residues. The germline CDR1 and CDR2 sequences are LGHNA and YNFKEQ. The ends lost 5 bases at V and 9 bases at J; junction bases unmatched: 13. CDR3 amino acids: CASSSQNDWGGQYF. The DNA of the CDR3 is TGTGCCAGCAGCTCCCAGAACGATTGGGGGGGGCAGTACTTC.

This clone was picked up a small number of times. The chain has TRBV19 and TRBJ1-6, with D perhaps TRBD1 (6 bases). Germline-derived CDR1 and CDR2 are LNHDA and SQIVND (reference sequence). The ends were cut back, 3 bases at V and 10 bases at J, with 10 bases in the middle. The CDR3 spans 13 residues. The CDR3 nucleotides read TGTGCCAGTAGTATCCCAGGGGAATCACCCCTCCACTTT. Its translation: CASSIPGESPLHF.

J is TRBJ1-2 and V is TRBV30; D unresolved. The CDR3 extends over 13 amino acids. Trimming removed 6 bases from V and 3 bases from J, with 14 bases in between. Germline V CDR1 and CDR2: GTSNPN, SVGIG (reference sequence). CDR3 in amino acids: CACPVLSDYGYTF. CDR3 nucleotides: TGTGCCTGCCCCGTGTTAAGCGACTATGGCTACACCTTC.

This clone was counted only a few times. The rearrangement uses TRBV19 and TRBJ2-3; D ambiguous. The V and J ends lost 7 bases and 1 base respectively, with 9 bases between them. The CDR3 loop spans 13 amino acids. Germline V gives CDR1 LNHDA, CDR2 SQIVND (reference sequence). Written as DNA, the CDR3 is TGTGCCAGTAAAGGAGCGCGCACAGATACGCAGTATTTT. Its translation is CASKGARTDTQYF.

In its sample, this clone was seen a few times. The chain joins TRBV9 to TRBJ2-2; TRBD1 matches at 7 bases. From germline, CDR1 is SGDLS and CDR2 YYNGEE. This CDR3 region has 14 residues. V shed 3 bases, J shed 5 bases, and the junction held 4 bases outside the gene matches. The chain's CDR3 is CASSARQGTGELFF. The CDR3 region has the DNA TGTGCCAGCAGCGCAAGACAGGGTACCGGGGAGCTGTTTTTT.

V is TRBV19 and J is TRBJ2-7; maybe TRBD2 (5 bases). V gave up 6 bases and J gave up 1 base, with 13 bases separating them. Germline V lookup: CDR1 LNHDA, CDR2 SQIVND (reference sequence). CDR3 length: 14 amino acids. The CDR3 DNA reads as TGTGCCAGTAGCGACTCCGAGGGTTCCTACGAGCAGTACTTC. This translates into CASSDSEGSYEQYF.

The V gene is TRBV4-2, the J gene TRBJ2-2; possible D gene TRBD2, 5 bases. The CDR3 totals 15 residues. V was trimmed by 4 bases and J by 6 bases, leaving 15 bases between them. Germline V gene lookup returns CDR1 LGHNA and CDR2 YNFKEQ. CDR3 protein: CASSRTDSSAGELFF. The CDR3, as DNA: TGTGCCAGCAGCCGTACGGACTCGTCGGCCGGGGAGCTGTTTTTT.

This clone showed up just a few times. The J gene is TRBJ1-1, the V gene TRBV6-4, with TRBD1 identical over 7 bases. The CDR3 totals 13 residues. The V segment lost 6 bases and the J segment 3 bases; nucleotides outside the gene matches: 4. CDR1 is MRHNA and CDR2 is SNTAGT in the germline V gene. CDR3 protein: CASSKDRYTEAFF. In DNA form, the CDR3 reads TGTGCCAGCAGCAAGGACAGGTACACTGAAGCTTTCTTT.

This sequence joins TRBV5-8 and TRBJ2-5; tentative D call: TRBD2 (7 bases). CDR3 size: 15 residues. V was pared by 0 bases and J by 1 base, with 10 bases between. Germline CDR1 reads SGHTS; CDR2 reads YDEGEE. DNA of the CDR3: TGTGCCAGCAGCTTGGCGGGGGGCGTCCAAGAGACCCAGTACTTC. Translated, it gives CASSLAGGVQETQYF.

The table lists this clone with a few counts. CDR3 nucleotides: TGCGCCAGCAGCCAAGTAGTAAATCCCTACAATGAGCAGTTCTTC. Translated, it gives CASSQVVNPYNEQFF. The V and J genes are TRBV4-3 and TRBJ2-1; D not resolved. V was pared by 1 base and J by 2 bases, with 9 bases between. From germline, CDR1 is LGHNA and CDR2 YSLEER. The CDR3 is 15 residues long.

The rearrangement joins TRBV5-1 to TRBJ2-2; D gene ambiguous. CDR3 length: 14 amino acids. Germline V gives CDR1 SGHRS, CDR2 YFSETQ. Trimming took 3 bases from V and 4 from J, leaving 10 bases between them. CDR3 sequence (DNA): TGCGCCAGCAGCTCCCTATCGGGCACCGGGGAGCTGTTTTTT. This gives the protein CASSSLSGTGELFF.

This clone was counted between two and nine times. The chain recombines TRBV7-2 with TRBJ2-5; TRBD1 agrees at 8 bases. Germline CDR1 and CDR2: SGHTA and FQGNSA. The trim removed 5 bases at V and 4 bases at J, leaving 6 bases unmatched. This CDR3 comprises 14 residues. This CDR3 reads CASSPQTGVETQYF. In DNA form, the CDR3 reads TGTGCCAGCAGCCCTCAGACAGGGGTAGAGACCCAGTACTTC. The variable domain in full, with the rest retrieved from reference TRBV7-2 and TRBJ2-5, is GAGVSQSPSNKVTEKGKDVELRCDPISGHTALYWYRQSLGQGLEFLIYFQGNSAPDKSGLPSDRFSAERTGGSVSTLTIQRTQQEDSAVYLCASSPQTGVETQYFGPGTRLLVL.